Sequencing of this TCR beta chain was carried out in a study of T cells in Graves' hyperthyroidism and ophthalmopathy (dated by TCRdb to the late 2010s). Regarding the research as a whole: Peripheral blood was sampled at the time of initial diagnosis, prior to any treatment. TCR V-J signatures able to tell the groups apart were searched for in a discovery cohort of 100 patients, of whom over 40 had Graves' ophthalmopathy and 57 had stable Graves' hyperthyroidism. An independent validation cohort of 18 to 20 hyperthyroidism patients and some 15 patients who later progressed to ophthalmopathy tested prospective prediction of ophthalmopathy. The approximately 100 discovery patients were divided at random into training and test sets in a 7:3 ratio. In several Graves' hyperthyroidism patients, the study also compared T-cell repertoires from thyroid tissue with T-cell repertoires from blood. Following sampling, methimazole starting at 30 mg daily was given to hyperthyroidism patients, and high-dose intravenous methylprednisolone was given to ophthalmopathy patients. The paper reports TCR Vbeta CDR3 sequencing of over 130 peripheral blood samples: over 40 ophthalmopathy, fewer than 80 hyperthyroidism and approximately 17 progressor patients.

On the study overall, not on this receptor specifically: A model built on a 13 V-J signature distinguished ophthalmopathy from stable hyperthyroidism, reaching roughly 88% sensitivity and 81% to 83% specificity in cross-validation and 80%/75% in testing. Most expanded thyroid clonotypes (frequency above 0.001) were also found in blood, which suggests that blood repertoires may mirror thyroid immune responses. In validation, the model predicted progression to ophthalmopathy a median of roughly 6.1 months before onset, with 65% to 71% sensitivity and 72.22% specificity. Sample size was not statistically predetermined, and investigators were not blinded to group allocation.

This clonotype was counted between two and nine times. The target of this receptor is not known. Per-nucleotide qualities are absent, and no much larger clonotype sits a single base away. CDR1 and CDR2 were assigned from the germline V gene (reference sequence) as MNHEY and SMNVEV. There are 15 amino acids in the CDR3, from cysteine to phenylalanine inclusive. CDR3 DNA only is kept here, 45 bases in frame from base 1. The junction shows trimming of 5 bases on V and 5 bases on J, plus 18 bases between the germline ends. Hyperthyroidism patients were aged 18 to 65 years and newly diagnosed, with disease duration of less than 2 months. The study excluded patients with uncontrolled infections, other autoimmune diseases, pregnancy or lactation. Diagnoses relied on clinical symptoms, serum thyroxine and TRAb, thyroid ultrasound and orbital computed tomography. Blood from progressor patients was collected at the time of first diagnosis with hyperthyroidism, before any ophthalmopathy symptoms had appeared. PBMCs were isolated from about 9 ml of fresh peripheral blood by Ficoll-Paque density gradient centrifugation. Progressor patients were defined as those initially diagnosed with Graves' hyperthyroidism in whom ophthalmopathy developed during follow-up. Total RNA was extracted using Trizol reagent, and RNA quality was assessed on an Agilent 2100 Bioanalyzer.

The TCR beta CDR3 regions were amplified from the RNA transcripts. The TCR CDR3 was subjected to a first round of RT-PCR using the HTBI primer set and the Qiagen OneStep RT-PCR kit. The libraries were constructed in a second round of multiplex PCR and then size-selected and purified. The libraries were sequenced on an Illumina HiSeq2000 using paired-end 100 bp reads. Concerning the study's data processing: SOAPnuke was used to process the raw data, with reads discarded if the reads contained adapters or uncalled bases, had a mean Phred below 15, or lacked an exact constant-primer or identifier match. High-quality paired reads were merged using COPE v1.2.5, and each unique nucleotide sequence was defined as a clonotype. MiTCR v1.1 was used to align the clonotypes against IMGT TRBV, TRBD and TRBJ reference segments. The analysis included only V-J combinations with a frequency above 0.0001, which together covered roughly 99% of the repertoires. A TCS score was defined as the ratio between F50 (clonal expansion) and ExV (chaos), using BLOSUM62-based TCRdist between CDR3 peptides within each V-J. Welch's t-statistics and random forest reduced 500 to 650 V-J features to around 14, which were used in a naive Bayes classifier (R e1071). In TCRdb, the public reads were trimmed at Q25 with fastp and aligned with MiXCR, with productive beta chains retained. Identical CDR3 proteins give one entry, which carries the most common genes and DNA. The V and J calls were determined by TCRdb, not by the authors. This sample is represented by 300,000 to 450,000 distinct CDR3 sequences; 15% to 19% of them were singletons. 25% to 35% of the sample is held by the ten biggest clonotypes.

This clonotype was obtained from a woman in her late teens or twenties with Graves' hyperthyroidism that later progressed to Graves' ophthalmopathy. Sequencing used blood. The sequence is built from TRBV27 and TRBJ2-5; the D gene is perhaps TRBD2, from 6 matching bases. DNA sequence: TGTGCCAGCAGTCCCACCCGGGACGCGGGGGAGACCCAGTACTTC. Translation gives CASSPTRDAGETQYF.